This entry lists 2 T cell receptor beta chains sequenced from one sample in a study of OX40 agonist ivuxolimab in advanced cancers. Using immunoSEQ multiplex PCR, the repertoire was profiled, and TCRdb retains in-frame clones only, with some absent. This repertoire shows tens of thousands of clones, approximately 80% found once; its top ten account for 0.4% to 0.5%. This material consisted of CD4+ or CD8+ T cells sorted from blood, taken in a trial of the OX40 agonist ivuxolimab. Receptors originate from an adult with an advanced solid tumor such as melanoma, head and neck, liver or kidney cancer.

CDR3: CASSLAGKKSYNEQFF. For the CDR3, the DNA is TGTGCCAGCAGTTTGGCCGGAAAAAAAAGTTACAATGAGCAGTTCTTC. The rearrangement links TRBV28 to TRBJ2-1; D call uncertain. The CDR3 extends over 16 amino acids. The germline V gene encodes CDR1 MDHEN and CDR2 SYDVKM. V shed 3 bases and J shed 4 bases, with 16 bases lying between them.

The J gene is TRBJ2-5, the V gene TRBV5-6; D not resolved. Germline loops: CDR1 SGHDT, CDR2 YYEEEE. V lost 1 base, J lost 0 bases, and 16 bases lay in between. This CDR3 comprises 17 residues. Here the CDR3 DNA reads TGTGCCAGCAGCTTGTTGCAGGTCTACTTGTACCAAGAGACCCAGTACTTC. Protein sequence: CASSLLQVYLYQETQYF. Variable domain in full (rest from reference TRBV5-6 and TRBJ2-5): DAGVTQSPTHLIKTRGQQVTLRCSPKSGHDTVSWYQQALGQGPQFIFQYYEEEERQRGNFPDRFSGHQFPNYSSELNVNALLLGDSALYLCASSLLQVYLYQETQYFGPGTRLLVL.